This T cell receptor beta chain originates from a study of TET2 disruption in CD19-targeted CAR T cells (dated by TCRdb to 2016 to 2019). Notes on the research overall: The number of samples was determined by the original clinical trial design and by which samples were available, and no additional inclusion criteria were applied.

The sample's treatment or condition label is to be understood as: autologous CTL019 cells: CD19 CAR with 4-1BB and CD3 zeta domains. The CD19 CAR incorporated TCR zeta and 4-1BB costimulatory signaling domains. T cells for CTL019 manufacturing were collected from peripheral blood by means of leukapheresis. The DNeasy Blood and Tissue Kit was used to extract genomic DNA from pre-infusion T cells, peripheral blood, or sorted post-infusion T cells. The CDR3 runs 15 amino acids, cysteine and phenylalanine included. Of the CDR3's DNA, 36 bases were read; they are in frame from base 1. Deletion took 0 bases off V and 4 bases off J, with a span of 11 bases between the germline ends. Via the germline V gene, CDR1 is SGHRS and CDR2 YFSETQ. Here is what the overall study found, with its caveats: The conclusions about the patient's CAR T cells were based on extensive analysis of only one subject.

Deep sequencing of the TCR beta chain was done using the immunoSEQ assay. From the authors' description of their analysis: Only productive TCR beta rearrangements went into calculating clonotype frequencies. Not all clones reach the TCRdb copy of this immuneACCESS table, which keeps in-frame sequences only. Checked studies attribute under half of the gap to unresolved V genes and leave the rest unexplained. D and trimming were read from the DNA, whereas the V and J calls and clone size are those reported in that table. The data table for this sample lists under 30,000 clones. The ten top clones hold more than 1.5% of the sample. Turning to this clone: Its antigen is currently not known. The read finishes 3 residues shy of the CDR3 end, and the germline J gene is used to complete it.

The TCR was taken from a man in his 70s with chronic lymphocytic leukemia. Recombination joined TRBV5-1 with TRBJ2-1; TRBD2 is perhaps the D gene, given 6 matching bases. Sequencing was performed on CD8- CAR+ T cells sorted from cultured blood T cells, taken for CD19 CAR T cell therapy. Taken with the paper, the label for cell subset or site translates to: CD8-negative CAR-positive T cells from the infusion product. CDR3 bases read: TGCGCCAGCAGCTTGGGGGGTGGGGGGTACAATGAG. Translated, it reads CASSLGGGGYNE. In full, the CDR3 is CASSLGGGGYNEQFF.